The 9 T cell receptor beta chains below were found in one sample sequenced in a study of blood T cell repertoires in COVID-19. TCRdb's table, derived via immunoSEQ multiplex PCR, lists solely in-frame clones and lacks some. The data show about 110,000 clones, with around nine tenths seen just once and approximately 1.2% held by the top ten. The specimen was peripheral blood. These receptors came from a woman in her twenties or thirties with acute or convalescent COVID-19.

This clone came up once. The chain recombines TRBV15 with TRBJ1-1, with TRBD1 matching 9 bases. Germline V lookup: CDR1 LNHNV, CDR2 YYDKDF (reference sequence). Germline trimming cut 1 base from V and 1 base from J; bases unmatched to any gene: 7. The CDR3 covers 17 residues. CDR3 sequence (DNA): TGTGCCACCAGCAGAGCTCGGACAGGGGCCGGGAACACTGAAGCTTTCTTT. Translation: CATSRARTGAGNTEAFF.

The chain is built from TRBV11-2 and TRBJ2-1; TRBD2 agrees at 9 bases. Losses at the gene ends were 1 base for V and 4 bases for J; bases not matched to a gene: 8. This CDR3 is 17 amino acids long. Germline CDR1 is SGHAT and CDR2 is FQNNGV. Written as DNA, the CDR3 is TGTGCCAGCAGCTTAGGGAGCGTAGCGGGGGCGTACAATGAGCAGTTCTTC. This translates into CASSLGSVAGAYNEQFF.

The chain carries TRBV5-8 and TRBJ2-7, with 7 nucleotides matching TRBD2. This CDR3 region has 16 residues. CDR1 is SGHTS and CDR2 is YDEGEE in the germline V gene. Germline trimming cut 0 bases from V and 5 bases from J; bases unmatched to any gene: 11. The CDR3 nucleotides are TGTGCCAGCAGCTTGGGGTTGGTCGCGGGAGTGCACGAGCAGTACTTC. This gives the protein CASSLGLVAGVHEQYF.

J is TRBJ2-7 and V is TRBV3-1 (or the pseudogene TRBV3-2); 9 nucleotides match TRBD2. Germline loops: CDR1 LGHDT, CDR2 YNNKEL (reference sequence). This CDR3 has 16 residues. J gave up 0 bases and V 2 bases, and 5 bases lay outside the gene matches. The CDR3 reads CASSQKAGGLSYEQYF. The CDR3 region has the DNA TGTGCCAGCAGCCAAAAAGCGGGGGGACTCTCCTACGAGCAGTACTTC.

J is TRBJ1-1 and V is TRBV21-1; the table gives TRBD1 as D, unverified against the DNA. TRBV21-1 is recorded as a pseudogene. The CDR3 sequence is 15 residues long. CDR3 region: CASSPRPQVNTEAFF. In nucleotides, the CDR3 is TGTGCCAGCAGCCCCCGGCCACAGGTGAACACTGAAGCTTTCTTT.

The chain joins TRBV7-2 to TRBJ2-2; 7 positions match TRBD2. The V gene's germline CDR1 is SGHTA and CDR2 FQGNSA. This CDR3 comprises 14 residues. Trimming took 4 bases from V and 1 from J; bases not matched to a gene: 0. The CDR3 sequence: CASSSSGNTGELFF. CDR3 bases: TGTGCCAGCAGCTCTAGCGGGAACACCGGGGAGCTGTTTTTT.

The J gene is TRBJ1-4, the V gene TRBV2, with D uncertain. There are 15 residues in the CDR3. V was shortened by 4 bases and J by 6 bases, with 15 bases between the two germline ends. Germline V gene lookup returns CDR1 SNHLY and CDR2 FYNNEI. The CDR3 region has the DNA TGTGCCAGCAGTGTTATTCAGTCGAGGGATGAAAAACTGTTTTTT. It yields the protein CASSVIQSRDEKLFF.

This sequence joins TRBV5-1 and TRBJ1-1, with 9 bases lining up with TRBD1. The CDR3 has 14 residues. V was pared by 4 bases and J by 6 bases, with 7 bases of the junction left unmatched. Germline V gene lookup returns CDR1 SGHRS and CDR2 YFSETQ. CDR3 residues: CASSPRQGGPEAFF. DNA for the CDR3: TGCGCCAGCAGCCCAAGACAGGGGGGACCTGAAGCTTTCTTT.

The chain carries TRBV7-9 and TRBJ1-1; D unresolved. The CDR3 sequence is 15 residues long. Trimming took off 6 bases at V and 5 bases at J, with 19 bases between the two ends. Germline CDR1 SEHNR, CDR2 FQNEAQ (reference sequence). CDR3 bases: TGTGCCAGCAGTGATTGGGAGGGCGCCGGTACTGAAGCTTTCTTT. Amino acids: CASSDWEGAGTEAFF.